The 12 T cell receptor beta chains given below trace back to one sample, sequenced in a study of blood T cell repertoires in COVID-19. Only in-frame clones appear in the TCRdb table, and some are missing; sequencing was by immunoSEQ multiplex PCR. Of around 300,000 clones listed, around 90% are singletons. Sequencing was done on a sample of peripheral blood. These receptors all stem from a man between 45 and 60 years old with acute or convalescent COVID-19.

This clone was recorded only once. The chain has TRBV19 and TRBJ1-6; D is ambiguous. This CDR3 has 13 residues. With 4 bases removed from V and 8 bases from J, the gap between germline ends came to 9 bases. Germline V CDR1 and CDR2: LNHDA, SQIVND (reference sequence). The CDR3 DNA reads as TGTGCCAGTAGTACCAGAAACGATTCACCCCTCCACTTT. Translating it yields CASSTRNDSPLHF.

The chain is built from TRBV9 and TRBJ2-5; 9 nucleotides agree with TRBD2. V was pared by 0 bases and J by 3 bases, with 0 bases of the junction left unmatched. Per the germline V gene, CDR1 is SGDLS and CDR2 is YYNGEE. This CDR3 has 14 amino acids. The CDR3 sequence: CASSVGLAEETQYF. The CDR3 DNA reads as TGTGCCAGCAGCGTAGGACTAGCGGAAGAGACCCAGTACTTC. Complete variable domain (other parts from reference TRBV9 and TRBJ2-5): DSGVTQTPKHLITATGQRVTLRCSPRSGDLSVYWYQQSLDQGLQFLIQYYNGEERAKGNILERFSAQQFPDLHSELNLSSLELGDSALYFCASSVGLAEETQYFGPGTRLLVL.

The rearrangement links TRBV11-1 to TRBJ2-7, with 10 bases fitting TRBD1. The length of the CDR3 is 15 residues. Losses at the gene ends were 5 bases for V and 2 bases for J; bases not matched to a gene: 6. Germline CDR1 is SGHAT and CDR2 is FQDESV (reference sequence). CDR3 nucleotide sequence: TGTGCCAGCAGCCCCGGGACAGGGGCGACCTACGAGCAGTACTTC. This translates into CASSPGTGATYEQYF.

This chain joins TRBV19 and TRBJ1-5; maybe TRBD1 (5 bases). In germline, CDR1 is LNHDA, CDR2 SQIVND (reference sequence). CDR3 length: 12 residues. Trimming pared 7 bases from V and 4 bases from J, leaving 8 bases between. The CDR3 region has the DNA TGTGCCAGTAAGCAGGGTAATCAGCCCCAGCATTTT. Translated, it gives CASKQGNQPQHF.

The chain combines TRBV30 with TRBJ2-3, with 11 bases that match TRBD2. Losses at the gene ends were 1 base for V and 5 bases for J; bases not matched to a gene: 2. This CDR3 region has 14 residues. Germline CDR1 and CDR2: GTSNPN and SVGIG (reference sequence). CDR3 sequence: CAWSGLAGGDTQYF. The CDR3 coding sequence is TGTGCCTGGAGTGGGCTAGCGGGGGGAGATACGCAGTATTTT.

V usage is TRBV4-1 and J usage is TRBJ1-1, with a possible D match to TRBD1 (6 bases). CDR1 MGHRA and CDR2 YSYEKL come from the germline V gene. Trimming shortened V by 0 bases and J by 0 bases, and 14 bases separated the two germline ends. The CDR3 consists of 17 residues. The CDR3 region is CASSQEGGGRMNTEAFF. CDR3 nucleotide sequence: TGCGCCAGCAGCCAAGAAGGGGGGGGGAGGATGAACACTGAAGCTTTCTTT.

This chain uses TRBV25-1 with TRBJ2-1; a weak D match, TRBD2 (5 bases). The V and J ends lost 4 bases and 10 bases respectively, with 5 bases between them. The CDR3 length is 10 residues. Germline V gene data show CDR1 as MGHDK and CDR2 as SYGVNS. CDR3 sequence (DNA): TGTGCCAGCAGTGGAGGGGAGCAGTTCTTC. Translated: CASSGGEQFF. The whole variable domain, remainder taken from reference TRBV25-1 and TRBJ2-1, is EADIYQTPRYLVIGTGKKITLECSQTMGHDKMYWYQQDPGMELHLIHYSYGVNSTEKGDLSSESTVSRIRTEHFPLTLESARPSHTSQYLCASSGGEQFFGPGTRLTVL.

In nucleotides, the CDR3 is TGCGCCAGCAGCTTGGCCCGGACAGGGGGCAGGGATGAGCAGTTCTTC. It translates to CASSLARTGGRDEQFF. This chain uses TRBV5-1 with TRBJ2-1; TRBD1 agrees at 11 bases. The ends lost 0 bases at V and 8 bases at J; junction bases unmatched: 7. There are 16 residues in the CDR3. The germline gives CDR1 SGHRS, CDR2 YFSETQ.

The gene calls are TRBV6-5 and TRBJ1-6, with a weak D call TRBD1 (6 bases). CDR3 length equals 14 residues. Per the germline V gene, CDR1 is MNHEY and CDR2 is SVGAGI. The germline V and J ends were trimmed by 6 bases and 7 bases, with 13 bases remaining between them. This CDR3 reads CASSRDRINSPLHF. The DNA of the CDR3 is TGTGCCAGCAGCCGCGACAGGATCAATTCACCCCTCCACTTT.

The rearrangement links TRBV6-6 to TRBJ2-5; a possible D gene is TRBD2 (5 bases). The CDR3 is made up of 16 amino acids. V lost 1 base and J lost 0, with 12 bases in between. Germline CDR1 is MNHNY and CDR2 is SVGAGI (reference sequence). CDR3 residues: CASSYWARGNQETQYF. CDR3 bases: TGTGCCAGCAGTTACTGGGCTAGAGGGAACCAAGAGACCCAGTACTTC.

The J gene is TRBJ2-4, the V gene TRBV18, with D possibly matching TRBD2 (5 bases). From germline, CDR1 is KGHSH and CDR2 LQKENI. This CDR3 comprises 15 residues. The ends were cut back, 3 bases at V and 4 bases at J, with 13 bases in the middle. CDR3 loop: CASSPTPGLKNIQYF. DNA for the CDR3: TGTGCCAGCTCACCCACCCCGGGATTAAAAAACATTCAGTACTTC.

V usage is TRBV5-1 and J usage is TRBJ2-2, with 7 positions matching TRBD2. Per the germline V gene, CDR1 is SGHRS and CDR2 is YFSETQ. V trimming: 4 bases; J trimming: 6 bases; junction bases outside the gene matches: 6. The CDR3 covers 14 residues. The CDR3 DNA reads TGCGCCAGCAGCCTCCCTGGGGGGGCCGGGGAGCTGTTTTTT. Protein product: CASSLPGGAGELFF.